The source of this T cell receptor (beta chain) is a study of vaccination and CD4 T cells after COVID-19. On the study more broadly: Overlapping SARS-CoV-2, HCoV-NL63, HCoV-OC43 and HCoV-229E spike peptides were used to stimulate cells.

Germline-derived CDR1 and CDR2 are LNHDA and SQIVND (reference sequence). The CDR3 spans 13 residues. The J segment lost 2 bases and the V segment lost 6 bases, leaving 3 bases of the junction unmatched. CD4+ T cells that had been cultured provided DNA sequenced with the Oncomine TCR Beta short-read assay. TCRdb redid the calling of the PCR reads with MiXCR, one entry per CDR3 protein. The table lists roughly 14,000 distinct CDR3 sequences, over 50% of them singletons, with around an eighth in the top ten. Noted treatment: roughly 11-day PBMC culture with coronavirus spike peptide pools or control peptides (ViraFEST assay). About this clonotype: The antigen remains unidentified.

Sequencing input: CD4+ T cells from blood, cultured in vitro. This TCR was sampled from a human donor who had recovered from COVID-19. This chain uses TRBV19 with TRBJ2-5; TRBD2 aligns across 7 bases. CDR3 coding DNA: TGTGCCAGTAGGGCTAGCGGTCAAGAGACCCAGTACTTC. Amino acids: CASRASGQETQYF.